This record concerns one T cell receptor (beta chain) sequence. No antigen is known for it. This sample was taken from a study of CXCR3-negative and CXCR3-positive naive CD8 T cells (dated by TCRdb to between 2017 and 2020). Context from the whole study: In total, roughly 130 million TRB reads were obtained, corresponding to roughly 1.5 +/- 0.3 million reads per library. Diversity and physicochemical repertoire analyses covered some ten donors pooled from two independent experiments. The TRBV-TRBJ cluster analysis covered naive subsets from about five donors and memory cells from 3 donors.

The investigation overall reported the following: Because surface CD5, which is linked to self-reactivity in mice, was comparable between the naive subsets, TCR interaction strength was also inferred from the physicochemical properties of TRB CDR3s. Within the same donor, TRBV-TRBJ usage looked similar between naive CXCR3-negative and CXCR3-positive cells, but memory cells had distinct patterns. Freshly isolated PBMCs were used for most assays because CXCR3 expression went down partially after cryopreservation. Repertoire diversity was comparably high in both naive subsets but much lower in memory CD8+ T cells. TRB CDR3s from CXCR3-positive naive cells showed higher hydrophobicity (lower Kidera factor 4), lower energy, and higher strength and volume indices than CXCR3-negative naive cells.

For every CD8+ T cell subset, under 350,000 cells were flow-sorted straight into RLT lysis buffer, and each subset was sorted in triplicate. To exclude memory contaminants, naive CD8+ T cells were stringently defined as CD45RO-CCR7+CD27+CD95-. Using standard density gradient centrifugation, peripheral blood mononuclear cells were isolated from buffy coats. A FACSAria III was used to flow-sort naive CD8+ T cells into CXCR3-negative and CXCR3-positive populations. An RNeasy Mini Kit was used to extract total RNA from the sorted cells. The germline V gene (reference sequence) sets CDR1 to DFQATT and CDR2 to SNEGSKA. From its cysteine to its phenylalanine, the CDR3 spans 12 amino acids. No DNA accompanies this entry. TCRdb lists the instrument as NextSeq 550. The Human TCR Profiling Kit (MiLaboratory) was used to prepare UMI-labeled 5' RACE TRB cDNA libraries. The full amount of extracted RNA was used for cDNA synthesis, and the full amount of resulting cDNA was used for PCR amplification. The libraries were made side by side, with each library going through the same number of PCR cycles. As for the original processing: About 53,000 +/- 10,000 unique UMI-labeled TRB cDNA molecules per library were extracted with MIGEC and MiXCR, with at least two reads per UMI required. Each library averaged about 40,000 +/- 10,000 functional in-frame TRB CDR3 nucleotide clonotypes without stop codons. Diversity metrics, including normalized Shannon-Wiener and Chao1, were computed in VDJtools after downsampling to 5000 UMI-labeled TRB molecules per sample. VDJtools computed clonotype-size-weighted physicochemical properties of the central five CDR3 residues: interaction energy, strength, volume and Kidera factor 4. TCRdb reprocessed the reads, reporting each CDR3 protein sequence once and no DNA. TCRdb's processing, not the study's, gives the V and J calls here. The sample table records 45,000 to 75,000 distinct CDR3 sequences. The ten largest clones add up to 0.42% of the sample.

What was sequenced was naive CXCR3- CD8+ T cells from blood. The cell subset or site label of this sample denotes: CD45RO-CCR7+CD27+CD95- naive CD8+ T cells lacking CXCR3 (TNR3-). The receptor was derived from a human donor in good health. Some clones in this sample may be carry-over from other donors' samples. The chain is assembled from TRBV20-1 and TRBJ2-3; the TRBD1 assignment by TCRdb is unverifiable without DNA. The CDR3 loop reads CSARERRGTQYF.